The 21 T cell receptor beta chains reported below all come from one sample, sequenced in a study of shared clonotypes between healthy human individuals. Using immunoSEQ multiplex PCR, the repertoire was profiled, and TCRdb retains in-frame clones only, with some absent. The table records roughly 110,000 clones, 68% of them present only once. Input material: memory CD8+ T cells sorted from blood. Subset in this sample: CD45RO+ cells pooled with CCR7-negative TemRA cells. The origin of the receptors is a woman under 40 in good health.

V and J are TRBV6-1 and TRBJ2-1, with 13 bases that match TRBD2. This CDR3 has 16 residues. J was trimmed by 9 bases and V by 1 base; bases with no gene match: 6. Germline CDR1 and CDR2: MNHNS and SASEGT. The CDR3 loop reads CASSEELAGGNGEQFF. The CDR3 nucleotides read TGTGCCAGCAGTGAAGAACTAGCGGGAGGGAATGGTGAGCAGTTCTTC.

In this sample, this clone turned up once. The chain employs TRBV10-3 and TRBJ2-1; D is possibly TRBD2 (6 bases). The germline V and J ends were trimmed by 0 bases and 15 bases, with 15 bases remaining between them. CDR1 is ENHRY and CDR2 is SYGVKD in the germline V gene. The CDR3 runs 13 residues. The CDR3 region is CAISESSGLGRFF. The CDR3 region has the DNA TGTGCCATCAGTGAGTCCAGCGGGCTGGGGCGGTTCTTC.

J is TRBJ2-7 and V is TRBV27, with 9 nucleotides matching TRBD2. CDR3 length: 14 amino acids. V lost 4 bases, J lost 4 bases, and 5 bases stayed unmatched. Looked up from germline, CDR1 is MNHEY and CDR2 is SMNVEV (reference sequence). The CDR3 DNA is TGTGCCAGCAGTTACGCGGGAGGGAGTTACGAGCAGTACTTC. It is translated as CASSYAGGSYEQYF.

This sequence joins TRBV7-4 and TRBJ2-3; the match to TRBD1 covers 9 bases. There are 15 residues in the CDR3. V gave up 3 bases and J gave up 3 bases; unmatched junction bases: 4. Per germline, CDR1 SGHVT and CDR2 SQSDAQ. The CDR3 sequence is CASSLTGGETDTQYF. In DNA form, the CDR3 reads TGTGCCAGCAGCTTGACAGGGGGAGAGACAGATACGCAGTATTTT.

The V call is TRBV28, the J call TRBJ1-1; D possibly corresponds to TRBD1 (5 bases). Trimming removed 3 bases at V and 3 bases at J, with 20 bases between. From germline, CDR1 is MDHEN and CDR2 SYDVKM. The CDR3 is 17 residues long. CDR3 DNA sequence: TGTGCCAGCAGTTTGCTAAGGTTGGGACGGCGGGACACTGAAGCTTTCTTT. It yields the protein CASSLLRLGRRDTEAFF.

This rearrangement joins TRBV28 to TRBJ1-3, with 10 bases fitting TRBD1. Unmatched junction bases numbered 10, after V lost 7 bases and J lost 16 bases. The CDR3 consists of 12 residues. In germline, CDR1 is MDHEN, CDR2 SYDVKM. The CDR3 here is CASTLKGGQGYF. The CDR3 bases are TGTGCCAGCACCCTAAAGGGGGGACAGGGGTATTTT.

In this sample, this clone turned up once. The J gene is TRBJ2-6, the V gene TRBV5-4; TRBD1 aligns across 8 bases. The germline CDR1 and CDR2 sequences are SGHNT and YYREEE (reference sequence). Trimming removed 6 bases from V and 4 bases from J; junction bases left unmatched: 21. The CDR3 loop spans 20 amino acids. CDR3 region: CASTRHQRTGNFPGANVLTF. CDR3 DNA: TGTGCCAGCACCCGTCACCAGCGGACAGGGAATTTCCCCGGGGCCAACGTCCTGACTTTC. Based on the CDR3 plus reference TRBV5-4 and TRBJ2-6, the full variable domain is ETGVTQSPTHLIKTRGQQVTLRCSSQSGHNTVSWYQQALGQGPQFIFQYYREEENGRGNFPPRFSGLQFPNYSSELNVNALELDDSALYLCASTRHQRTGNFPGANVLTFGAGSRLTVL.

The chain has TRBV6-5 and TRBJ2-5, with D perhaps being TRBD1 or TRBD2 (5 bases each). Germline V gene lookup returns CDR1 MNHEY and CDR2 SVGAGI. The CDR3 covers 13 residues. Trimming removed 0 bases at V and 3 bases at J, with 5 bases between. Here the CDR3 DNA reads TGTGCCAGCAGTTACTCGGGGGAAGAGACCCAGTACTTC. It is translated as CASSYSGEETQYF.

The chain combines TRBV6-5 with TRBJ2-7; D gene uncertain. Trimming cost V 4 bases and J 3 bases, with 13 bases left between them. The CDR3 covers 14 residues. The germline V gene encodes CDR1 MNHEY and CDR2 SVGAGI. The CDR3 coding sequence is TGTGCCAGCAGTTCGCTGTGGGCCGGCTACGAGCAGTACTTC. It translates to CASSSLWAGYEQYF.

In this sample, this clone turned up many times. V usage is TRBV6-1 and J usage is TRBJ1-5, with 7 bases identical to TRBD1. CDR3 length equals 14 residues. Germline V gene sequence: CDR1 MNHNS, CDR2 SASEGT. The V and J ends lost 8 bases and 2 bases, in that order; junction bases with no gene match: 6. The CDR3 loop is CASSVGTGNQPQHF. In DNA form, the CDR3 reads TGTGCCAGCTCCGTAGGGACAGGCAATCAGCCCCAGCATTTT.

The chain joins TRBV28 to TRBJ2-3; 9 nucleotides align to TRBD2. CDR3 length equals 15 residues. The J segment lost 4 bases and the V segment lost 1 base, leaving 3 bases of the junction unmatched. Germline CDR1 reads MDHEN; CDR2 reads SYDVKM. The CDR3 region is CASSLLLAGADTQYF. The CDR3 coding sequence is TGTGCCAGCAGTTTATTACTAGCGGGCGCAGATACGCAGTATTTT.

The V gene is TRBV27, the J gene TRBJ1-5; TRBD1 might be the D (5 bases). Between the trimmed V and J ends, which lost 5 bases and 7 bases, there was a span of 12 bases. Germline lookup yields CDR1 MNHEY and CDR2 SMNVEV (reference sequence). The CDR3 totals 13 residues. This chain's CDR3 is CASSRQGGQPQHF. The DNA for the CDR3 is TGTGCCAGCAGTCGGCAGGGTGGACAGCCCCAGCATTTT.

This clone came up many times. The V gene is TRBV4-1, the J gene TRBJ2-7, with D perhaps TRBD1 (5 bases). V was trimmed by 0 bases and J by 1 base, leaving 13 bases between them. Germline CDR1 is MGHRA and CDR2 is YSYEKL. The CDR3 extends over 16 amino acids. The DNA for the CDR3 is TGCGCCAGCAGCCAAGAAACAGGAAACCCGTCCTACGAGCAGTACTTC. Translated: CASSQETGNPSYEQYF.

In this sample, this clone turned up a few times. The chain employs TRBV5-6 and TRBJ2-3; D call uncertain. The CDR3 consists of 14 residues. The germline V gene has CDR1 SGHDT and CDR2 YYEEEE. The germline V and J ends were trimmed by 0 bases and 0 bases, with 5 bases remaining between them. The DNA for the CDR3 is TGTGCCAGCAGCTTGGTTCTTAGCACAGATACGCAGTATTTT. This translates into CASSLVLSTDTQYF. The variable domain in full, with the rest retrieved from reference TRBV5-6 and TRBJ2-3, is DAGVTQSPTHLIKTRGQQVTLRCSPKSGHDTVSWYQQALGQGPQFIFQYYEEEERQRGNFPDRFSGHQFPNYSSELNVNALLLGDSALYLCASSLVLSTDTQYFGPGTRLTVL.

CDR3 amino acids: CASSSSSQVGEQFF. The DNA of the CDR3 is TGTGCCAGCAGCTCTAGCTCTCAGGTCGGGGAGCAGTTCTTC. V usage is TRBV7-9 and J usage is TRBJ2-1; perhaps TRBD2 as D (5 bases). CDR3 length: 14 residues. CDR1 and CDR2 from the germline V gene are SEHNR and FQNEAQ (reference sequence). Trimming left V 4 bases short and J 10 bases short, with 17 bases between.

The J gene is TRBJ1-3, the V gene TRBV7-9, with a possible D match to TRBD1 (5 bases). V lost 2 bases, J lost 10 bases, and 12 bases lay in between. CDR3 length: 13 amino acids. Germline-derived CDR1 and CDR2 are SEHNR and FQNEAQ (reference sequence). The CDR3 spells CASSLLRGPTIYF. The CDR3 bases are TGTGCCAGCAGCTTACTTAGGGGACCGACCATATATTTT.

The rearrangement links TRBV11-1 to TRBJ2-5; no clear D. This CDR3 is built from 11 residues. Trimming took 4 bases from V and 9 from J, leaving 9 bases between them. Per germline, CDR1 SGHAT and CDR2 FQDESV (reference sequence). The DNA for the CDR3 is TGTGCCAGCAGCTCGGCTGGGGCCCAGTACTTC. Amino acid sequence: CASSSAGAQYF. Complete variable domain (other parts from reference TRBV11-1 and TRBJ2-5): EAEVAQSPRYKITEKSQAVAFWCDPISGHATLYWYRQILGQGPELLVQFQDESVVDDSQLPKDRFSAERLKGVDSTLKIQPAELGDSAMYLCASSSAGAQYFGPGTRLLVL.

The gene calls are TRBV19 and TRBJ2-7, with D hard to call. V dropped 4 bases and J dropped 4 bases, with 20 bases sitting between them. CDR3 length: 16 amino acids. Germline V gives CDR1 LNHDA, CDR2 SQIVND (reference sequence). CDR3 amino acids: CASSKGPIWKPYEQYF. As DNA, the CDR3 is TGTGCCAGTAGTAAAGGCCCCATCTGGAAACCATACGAGCAGTACTTC. The full variable domain, in which reference TRBV19 and TRBJ2-7 provide the parts outside the CDR3, is DGGITQSPKYLFRKEGQNVTLSCEQNLNHDAMYWYRQDPGQGLRLIYYSQIVNDFQKGDIAEGYSVSREKKESFPLTVTSAQKNPTAFYLCASSKGPIWKPYEQYFGPGTRLTVT.

This rearrangement joins TRBV28 to TRBJ2-1; perhaps TRBD2 as D (6 bases). Germline V CDR1 and CDR2: MDHEN, SYDVKM. The CDR3 totals 20 residues. V lost 2 bases and J lost 0, with 23 bases in between. CDR3 nucleotides: TGTGCCAGCAGTTTACCTCTCTCGTCGCTGGCGGGACGCTCCTACAATGAGCAGTTCTTC. Translating gives CASSLPLSSLAGRSYNEQFF.

On this clone: This may stem from a read error, because a much larger clone lies one nucleotide away. This sample also contains other DNA sequences that code for the same CDR3. This chain connects TRBV7-9 to TRBJ2-1; D possibly corresponds to TRBD2 (7 bases). The CDR3 length is 16 residues. Germline lookup yields CDR1 SEHNR and CDR2 FQNEAQ (reference sequence). Between the trimmed V and J ends, which lost 5 bases and 2 bases, there was a span of 16 bases. The CDR3 is CASSPRGGSAYNEQFF. CDR3 nucleotide sequence: TGTGCCAGCAGCCCCAGGGGCGGGAGCGCCTACAATGAGCAGTTCTTC. The full variable domain, its missing parts supplied by reference TRBV7-9 and TRBJ2-1, is DTGVSQNPRHKITKRGQNVTFRCDPISEHNRLYWYRQTLGQGPEFLTYFQNEAQLEKSRLLSDRFSAERPKGSFSTLEIQRTEQGDSAMYLCASSPRGGSAYNEQFFGPGTRLTVL.

This clone was seen only a few times. The chain couples TRBV27 to TRBJ2-2; 9 bases match TRBD2. CDR3 length: 14 amino acids. Trimming removed 6 bases from V and 6 bases from J; junction bases left unmatched: 5. Germline assignment: CDR1 MNHEY and CDR2 SMNVEV (reference sequence). Written as DNA, the CDR3 is TGTGCCAGCAGAGGACTAGCGATTTCCGGGGAGCTGTTTTTT. Its translation: CASRGLAISGELFF.